This T cell receptor beta chain came from a study of cytomegalovirus exposure and HLA in healthy donors. It was the approximately 130-subject validation cohort, separate from the roughly 700-subject first cohort, to which the donors belonged. Method: immunoSEQ multiplex PCR; TCRdb's copy keeps in-frame clones and lacks some. This table has 66,000 or so clones, around 97% appearing once. The sequence derives from a woman younger than 35 in good health and CMV-seropositive. Sequencing used PBMCs.

The CDR3 coding sequence is TGTGCCAGCAGTTTAACTTACAATGAGCAGTTCTTC. This sequence encodes CASSLTYNEQFF. The V call is TRBV27, the J call TRBJ2-1; D remains ambiguous. Looked up from germline, CDR1 is MNHEY and CDR2 is SMNVEV (reference sequence). V was clipped by 2 bases and J by 4 bases, with 3 bases between them. The CDR3 runs 12 residues.